This T cell receptor beta chain was found in a study of cytomegalovirus exposure and HLA in healthy donors. The CDR3 covers 13 residues. V dropped 0 bases and J dropped 0 bases, with 4 bases sitting between them. Germline CDR1 reads SGDLS; CDR2 reads YYNGEE. The primer mix had 60 Vbeta and 13 Jbeta primers. Clones were sequenced by immunoSEQ multiplex PCR, and TCRdb holds only the in-frame ones, with some missing. The sample totals some 110,000 clones. The chain links TRBV9 to TRBJ2-7; D unresolved. Sequenced: PBMCs. The receptor comes from a man aged 18 to 29 in good health and CMV-seronegative. In nucleotides, the CDR3 is TGTGCCAGCAGCGTAGACAGCTCCTACGAGCAGTACTTC. Protein sequence: CASSVDSSYEQYF. Drawing the rest from reference TRBV9 and TRBJ2-7, the complete variable domain is DSGVTQTPKHLITATGQRVTLRCSPRSGDLSVYWYQQSLDQGLQFLIQYYNGEERAKGNILERFSAQQFPDLHSELNLSSLELGDSALYFCASSVDSSYEQYFGPGTRLTVT.